This T cell receptor (beta chain) was captured by sequencing in a study of Tregs in tolerant kidney transplant recipients. The CDR3 totals 17 residues. Deletions cut 5 bases from V and 3 bases from J, with 22 bases between. CDR1 and CDR2 from the germline V gene are MNHEY and SMNVEV (reference sequence). Some clones are missing from TCRdb's copy, which holds only in-frame ones; the method was immunoSEQ multiplex PCR. The sample consists of some 90,000 clones, 85% to 95% of them appearing once. This chain connects TRBV27 to TRBJ1-2; D ambiguous. This sequence originates from a human donor in good health. What was sequenced was CD8+ T cells from blood. CDR3 in DNA: TGTGCCAGCAGTGGCGGTGGAGACCCCCTATGGGACTATGGCTACACCTTC. It encodes CASSGGGDPLWDYGYTF.